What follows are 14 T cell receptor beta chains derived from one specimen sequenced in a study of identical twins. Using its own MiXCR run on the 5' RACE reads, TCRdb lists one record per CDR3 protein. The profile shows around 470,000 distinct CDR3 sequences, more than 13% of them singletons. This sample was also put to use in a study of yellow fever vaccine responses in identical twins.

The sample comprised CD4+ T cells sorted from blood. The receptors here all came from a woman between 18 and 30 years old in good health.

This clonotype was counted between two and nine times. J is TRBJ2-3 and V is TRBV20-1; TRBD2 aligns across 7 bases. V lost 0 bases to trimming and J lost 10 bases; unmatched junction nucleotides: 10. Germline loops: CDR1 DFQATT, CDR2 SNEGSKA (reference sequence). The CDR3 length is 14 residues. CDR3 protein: CSAREGGTAGSQYF. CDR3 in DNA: TGCAGTGCTAGAGAGGGAGGGACTGCTGGTTCGCAGTATTTT.

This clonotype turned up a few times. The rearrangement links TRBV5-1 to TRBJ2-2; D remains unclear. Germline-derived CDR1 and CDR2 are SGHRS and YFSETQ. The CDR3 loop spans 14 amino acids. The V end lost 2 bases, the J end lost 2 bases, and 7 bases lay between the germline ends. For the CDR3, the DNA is TGCGCCAGCAGCTTTCAGATTAACACCGGGGAGCTGTTTTTT. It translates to CASSFQINTGELFF.

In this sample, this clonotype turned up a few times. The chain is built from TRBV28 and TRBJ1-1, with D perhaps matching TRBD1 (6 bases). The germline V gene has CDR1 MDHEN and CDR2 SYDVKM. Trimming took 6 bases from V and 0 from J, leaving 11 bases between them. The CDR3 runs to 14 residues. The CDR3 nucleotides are TGTGCCAGCAGCACAGGGAAGTTGAACACTGAAGCTTTCTTT. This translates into CASSTGKLNTEAFF.

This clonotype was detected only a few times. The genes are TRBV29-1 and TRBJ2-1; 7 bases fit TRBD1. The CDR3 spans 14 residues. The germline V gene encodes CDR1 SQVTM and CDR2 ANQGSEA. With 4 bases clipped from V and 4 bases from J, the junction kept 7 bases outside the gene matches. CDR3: CSVAGTVTYNEQFF. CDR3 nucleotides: TGCAGCGTTGCTGGGACAGTTACATACAATGAGCAGTTCTTC.

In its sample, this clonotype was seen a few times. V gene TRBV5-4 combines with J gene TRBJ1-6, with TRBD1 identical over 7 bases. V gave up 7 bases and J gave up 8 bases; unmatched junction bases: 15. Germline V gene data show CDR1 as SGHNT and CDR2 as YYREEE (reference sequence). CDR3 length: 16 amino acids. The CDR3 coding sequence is TGTGCCAGCCAGGTTGAACCGGGACAGTTTCATTCACCCCTCCACTTT. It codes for CASQVEPGQFHSPLHF. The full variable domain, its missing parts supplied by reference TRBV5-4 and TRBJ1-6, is ETGVTQSPTHLIKTRGQQVTLRCSSQSGHNTVSWYQQALGQGPQFIFQYYREEENGRGNFPPRFSGLQFPNYSSELNVNALELDDSALYLCASQVEPGQFHSPLHFGNGTRLTVT.

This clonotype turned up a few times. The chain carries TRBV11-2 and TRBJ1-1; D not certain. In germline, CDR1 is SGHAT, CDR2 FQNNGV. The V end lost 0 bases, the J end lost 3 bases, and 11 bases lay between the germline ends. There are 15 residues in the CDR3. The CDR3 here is CASSLDPRGDTEAFF. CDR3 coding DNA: TGTGCCAGCAGCTTAGATCCTCGTGGGGACACTGAAGCTTTCTTT.

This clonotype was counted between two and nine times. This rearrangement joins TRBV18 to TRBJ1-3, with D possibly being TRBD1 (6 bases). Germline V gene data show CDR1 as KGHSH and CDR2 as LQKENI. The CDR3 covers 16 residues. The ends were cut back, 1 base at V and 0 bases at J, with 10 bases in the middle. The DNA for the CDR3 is TGTGCCAGCTCACCACTAAGACAGGCCTCTGGAAACACCATATATTTT. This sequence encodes CASSPLRQASGNTIYF.

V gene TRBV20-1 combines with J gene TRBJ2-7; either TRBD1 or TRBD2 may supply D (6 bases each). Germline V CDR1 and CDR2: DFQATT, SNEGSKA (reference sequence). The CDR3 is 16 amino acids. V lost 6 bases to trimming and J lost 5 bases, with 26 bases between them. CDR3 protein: CSARSPYSYGGDEQYF. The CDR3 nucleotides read TGCAGTGCCAGATCCCCTTACAGTTACGGGGGCGACGAGCAGTACTTC.

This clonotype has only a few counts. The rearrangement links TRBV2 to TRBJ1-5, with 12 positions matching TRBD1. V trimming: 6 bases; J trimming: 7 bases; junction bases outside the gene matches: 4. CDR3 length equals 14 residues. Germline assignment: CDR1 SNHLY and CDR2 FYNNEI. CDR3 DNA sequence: TGTGCCAGCAGGAGGGACAGGGGGCAACAGCCCCAGCATTTT. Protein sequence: CASRRDRGQQPQHF.

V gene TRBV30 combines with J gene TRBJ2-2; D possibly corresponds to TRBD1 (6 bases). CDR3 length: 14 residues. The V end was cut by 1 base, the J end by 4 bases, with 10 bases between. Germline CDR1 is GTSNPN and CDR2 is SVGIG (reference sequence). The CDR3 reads CAWSGTVSTGELFF. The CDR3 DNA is TGTGCCTGGAGTGGGACAGTCAGCACCGGGGAGCTGTTTTTT.

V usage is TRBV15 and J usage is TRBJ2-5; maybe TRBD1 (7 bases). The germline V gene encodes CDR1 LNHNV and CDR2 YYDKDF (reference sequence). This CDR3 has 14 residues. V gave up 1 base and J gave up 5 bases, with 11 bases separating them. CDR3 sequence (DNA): TGTGCCACCAGCAGAGTGGAGGGGGCTGAGACCCAGTACTTC. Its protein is CATSRVEGAETQYF.

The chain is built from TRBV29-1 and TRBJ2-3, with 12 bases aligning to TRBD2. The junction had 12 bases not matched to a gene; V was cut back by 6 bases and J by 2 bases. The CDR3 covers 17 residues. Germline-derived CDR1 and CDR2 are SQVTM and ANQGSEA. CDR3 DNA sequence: TGCAGCGTCCACACTCCACTAGCGGGGGGCCTCACAGATACGCAGTATTTT. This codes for CSVHTPLAGGLTDTQYF.

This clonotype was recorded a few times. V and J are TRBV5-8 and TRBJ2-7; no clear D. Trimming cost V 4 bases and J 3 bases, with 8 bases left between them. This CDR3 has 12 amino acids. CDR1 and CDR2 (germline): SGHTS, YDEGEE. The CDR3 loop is CASSHISYEQYF. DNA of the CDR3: TGTGCCAGCAGCCATATCAGCTACGAGCAGTACTTC.

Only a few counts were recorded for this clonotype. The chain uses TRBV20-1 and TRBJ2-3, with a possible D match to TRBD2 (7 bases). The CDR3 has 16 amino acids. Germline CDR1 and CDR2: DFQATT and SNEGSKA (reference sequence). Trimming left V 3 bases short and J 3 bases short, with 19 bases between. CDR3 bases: TGCAGTGCTAGTAGGGGGGGGGCTTGGTCGACAGATACGCAGTATTTT. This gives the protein CSASRGGAWSTDTQYF.